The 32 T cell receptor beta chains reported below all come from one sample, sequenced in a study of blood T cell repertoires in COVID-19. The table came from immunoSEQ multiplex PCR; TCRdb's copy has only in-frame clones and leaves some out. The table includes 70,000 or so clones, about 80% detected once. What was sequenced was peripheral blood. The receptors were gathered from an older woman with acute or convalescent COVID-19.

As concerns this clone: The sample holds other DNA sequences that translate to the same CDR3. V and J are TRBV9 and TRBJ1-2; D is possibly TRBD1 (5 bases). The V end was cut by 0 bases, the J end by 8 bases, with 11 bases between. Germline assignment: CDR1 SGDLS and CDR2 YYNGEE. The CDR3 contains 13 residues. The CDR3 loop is CASSVDQGGGYTF. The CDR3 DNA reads TGTGCCAGCAGCGTAGATCAGGGCGGAGGCTACACCTTC.

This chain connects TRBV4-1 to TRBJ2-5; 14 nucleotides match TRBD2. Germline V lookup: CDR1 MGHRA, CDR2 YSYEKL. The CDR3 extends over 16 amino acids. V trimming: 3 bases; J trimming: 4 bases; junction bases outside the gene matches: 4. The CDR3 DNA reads TGCGCCAGCAGCCAGGCTGGACTAGCGGGGGGAGAGACCCAGTACTTC. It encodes CASSQAGLAGGETQYF.

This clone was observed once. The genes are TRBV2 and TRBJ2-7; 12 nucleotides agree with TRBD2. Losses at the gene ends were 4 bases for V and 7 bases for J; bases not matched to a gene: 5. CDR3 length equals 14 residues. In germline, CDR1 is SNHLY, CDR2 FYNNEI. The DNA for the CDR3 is TGTGCCAGCAGTGTACTAGCGGGGGGTAGTGAGCAGTACTTC. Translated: CASSVLAGGSEQYF.

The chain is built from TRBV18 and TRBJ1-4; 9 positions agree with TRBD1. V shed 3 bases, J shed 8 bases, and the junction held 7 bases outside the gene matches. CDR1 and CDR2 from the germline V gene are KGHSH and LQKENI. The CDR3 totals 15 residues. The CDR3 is CASSPTQGAGEKLFF. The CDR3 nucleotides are TGTGCCAGCTCACCGACACAGGGGGCAGGAGAAAAACTGTTTTTT.

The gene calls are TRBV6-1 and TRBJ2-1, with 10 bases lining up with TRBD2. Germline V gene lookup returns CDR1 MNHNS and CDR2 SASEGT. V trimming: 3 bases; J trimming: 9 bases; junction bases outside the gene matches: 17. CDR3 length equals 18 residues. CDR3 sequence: CASSEALAGFLATTEQFF. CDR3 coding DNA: TGTGCCAGCAGTGAGGCACTAGCGGGGTTTTTGGCTACCACTGAGCAGTTCTTC.

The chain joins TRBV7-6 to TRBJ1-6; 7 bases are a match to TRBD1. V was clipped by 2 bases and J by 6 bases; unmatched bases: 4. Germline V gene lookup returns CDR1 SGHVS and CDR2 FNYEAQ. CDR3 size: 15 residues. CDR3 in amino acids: CASSLNPGGNSPLHF. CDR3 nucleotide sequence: TGTGCCAGCAGCTTAAACCCAGGGGGTAATTCACCCCTCCACTTT.

The CDR3 nucleotides are TGTGCCACCAGTCGGCGGGGCCGCAACAATGAAAAACTGTTTTTT. This gives the protein CATSRRGRNNEKLFF. The chain joins TRBV24-1 to TRBJ1-4; possible D gene TRBD1, 5 bases. This CDR3 contains 15 residues. CDR1 and CDR2 (germline): KGHDR, SFDVKD. V was cut by 6 bases and J by 5 bases, with 15 bases left in between.

The CDR3 nucleotides read TGCGCCAGCAGCCAACCTCCGGGCCGACTATCCTATGGCTACACCTTC. Translating gives CASSQPPGRLSYGYTF. The rearrangement joins TRBV4-1 to TRBJ1-2, with unresolved D. V was cut by 2 bases and J by 4 bases, with 17 bases left in between. This CDR3 has 16 amino acids. CDR1 is MGHRA, CDR2 YSYEKL, per germline.

CDR3: CASSQDIGLNTDTQYF. The CDR3 region has the DNA TGTGCCAGCAGCCAAGATATCGGACTAAACACAGATACGCAGTATTTT. The V and J genes are TRBV3-1 (or the pseudogene TRBV3-2) and TRBJ2-3; the D gene is possibly TRBD2 (6 bases). V lost 0 bases and J lost 2, with 12 bases in between. CDR3 length equals 16 residues. In germline, CDR1 is LGHDT, CDR2 YNNKEL (reference sequence).

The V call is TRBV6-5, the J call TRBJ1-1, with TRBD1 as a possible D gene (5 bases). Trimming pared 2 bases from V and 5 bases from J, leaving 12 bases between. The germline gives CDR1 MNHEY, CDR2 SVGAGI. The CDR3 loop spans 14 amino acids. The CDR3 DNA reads TGTGCCAGCAGTTACAGCGGGACCCTTACTGAAGCTTTCTTT. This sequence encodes CASSYSGTLTEAFF.

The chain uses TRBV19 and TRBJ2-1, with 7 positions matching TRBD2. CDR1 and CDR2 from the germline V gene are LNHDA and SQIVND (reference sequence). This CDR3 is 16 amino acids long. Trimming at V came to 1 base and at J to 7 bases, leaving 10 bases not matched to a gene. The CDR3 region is CASSIGGGTLGNEQFF. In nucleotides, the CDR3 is TGTGCCAGTAGTATAGGGGGAGGGACGTTAGGGAATGAGCAGTTCTTC.

The CDR3 reads CASTRAGSYGYTF. The CDR3 DNA reads as TGTGCCAGCACCCGAGCTGGGAGCTATGGCTACACCTTC. The V gene is TRBV12-3 or TRBV12-4, the J gene TRBJ1-2, with D unresolved. The germline V and J ends were trimmed by 7 bases and 4 bases, with 13 bases remaining between them. This CDR3 comprises 13 residues.

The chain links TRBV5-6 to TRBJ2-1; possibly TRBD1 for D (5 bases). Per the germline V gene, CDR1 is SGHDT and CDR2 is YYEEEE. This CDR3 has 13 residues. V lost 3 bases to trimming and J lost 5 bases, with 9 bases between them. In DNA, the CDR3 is TGTGCCAGCAGCTCGACAGCCGACAATGAGCAGTTCTTC. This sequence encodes CASSSTADNEQFF.

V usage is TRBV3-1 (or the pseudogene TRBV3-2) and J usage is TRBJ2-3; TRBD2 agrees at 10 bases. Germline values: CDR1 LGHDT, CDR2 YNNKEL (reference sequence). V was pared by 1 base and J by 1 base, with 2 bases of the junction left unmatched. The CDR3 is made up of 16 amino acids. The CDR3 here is CASSQALAGGTDTQYF. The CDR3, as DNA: TGTGCCAGCAGCCAAGCTCTAGCGGGGGGCACAGATACGCAGTATTTT.

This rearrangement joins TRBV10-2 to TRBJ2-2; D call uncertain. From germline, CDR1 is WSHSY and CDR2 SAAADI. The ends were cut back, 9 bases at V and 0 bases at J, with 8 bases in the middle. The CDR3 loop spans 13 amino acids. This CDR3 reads CASSTTNTGELFF. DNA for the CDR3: TGCGCCAGTTCGACAACGAACACCGGGGAGCTGTTTTTT.

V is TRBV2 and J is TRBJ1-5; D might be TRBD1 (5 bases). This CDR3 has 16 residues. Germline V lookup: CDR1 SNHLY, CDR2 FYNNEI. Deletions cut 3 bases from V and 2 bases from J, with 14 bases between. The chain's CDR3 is CASSEFGRGGNQPQHF. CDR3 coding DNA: TGTGCCAGCAGTGAGTTTGGGCGGGGGGGCAATCAGCCCCAGCATTTT.

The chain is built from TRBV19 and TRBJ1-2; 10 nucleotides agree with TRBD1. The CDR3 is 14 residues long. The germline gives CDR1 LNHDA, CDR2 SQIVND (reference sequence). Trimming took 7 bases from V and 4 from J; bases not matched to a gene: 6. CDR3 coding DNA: TGTGCCAGTACCGACAGGGGGCGAGGCTATGGCTACACCTTC. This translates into CASTDRGRGYGYTF.

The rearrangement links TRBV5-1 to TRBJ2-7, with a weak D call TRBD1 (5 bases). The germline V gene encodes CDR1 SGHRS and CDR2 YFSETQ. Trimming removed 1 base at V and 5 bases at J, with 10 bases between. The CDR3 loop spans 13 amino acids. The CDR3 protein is CASSLRGPDEQYF. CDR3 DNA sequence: TGCGCCAGCAGCTTGAGGGGCCCGGACGAGCAGTACTTC.

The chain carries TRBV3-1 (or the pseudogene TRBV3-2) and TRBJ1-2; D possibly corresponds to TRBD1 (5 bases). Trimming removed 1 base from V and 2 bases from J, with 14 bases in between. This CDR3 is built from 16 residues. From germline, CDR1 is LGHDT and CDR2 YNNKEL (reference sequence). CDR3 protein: CASSQVGGVANYGYTF. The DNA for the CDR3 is TGTGCCAGCAGCCAAGTGGGGGGGGTAGCGAACTATGGCTACACCTTC.

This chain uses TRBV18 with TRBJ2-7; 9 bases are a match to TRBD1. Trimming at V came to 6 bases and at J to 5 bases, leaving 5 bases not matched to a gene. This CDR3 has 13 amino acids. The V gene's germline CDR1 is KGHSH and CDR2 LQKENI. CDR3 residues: CASSLRTGDEQYF. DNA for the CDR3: TGTGCCAGCTCCCTCAGGACAGGGGACGAGCAGTACTTC.

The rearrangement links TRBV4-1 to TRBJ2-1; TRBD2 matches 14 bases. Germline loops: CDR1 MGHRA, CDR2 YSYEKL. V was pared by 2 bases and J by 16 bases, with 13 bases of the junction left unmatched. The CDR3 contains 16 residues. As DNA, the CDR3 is TGCGCCAGCAGCCAATCTGGACTAGCGGGGGGCCCAGAGACCTTCTTC. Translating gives CASSQSGLAGGPETFF.

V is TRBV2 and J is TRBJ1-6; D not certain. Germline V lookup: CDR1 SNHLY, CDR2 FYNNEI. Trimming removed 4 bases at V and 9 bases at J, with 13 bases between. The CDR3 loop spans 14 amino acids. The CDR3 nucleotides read TGTGCCAGCAGTGCCAGGACTGTCCCTTCACCCCTCCACTTT. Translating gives CASSARTVPSPLHF.

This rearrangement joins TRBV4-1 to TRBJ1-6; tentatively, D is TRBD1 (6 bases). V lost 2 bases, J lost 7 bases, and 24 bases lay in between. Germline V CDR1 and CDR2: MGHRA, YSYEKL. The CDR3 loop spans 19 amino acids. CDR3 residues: CASSQTGITGMGDNSPLHF. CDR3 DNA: TGCGCCAGCAGCCAAACAGGAATAACAGGGATGGGGGACAATTCACCCCTCCACTTT.

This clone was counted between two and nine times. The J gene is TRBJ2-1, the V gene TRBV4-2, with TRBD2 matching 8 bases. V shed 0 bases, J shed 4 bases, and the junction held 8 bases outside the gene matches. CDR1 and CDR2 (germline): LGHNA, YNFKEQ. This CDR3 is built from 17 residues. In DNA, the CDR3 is TGTGCCAGCAGCCAAGACGGGGGGGCTTCAAGGTACAATGAGCAGTTCTTC. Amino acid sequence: CASSQDGGASRYNEQFF.

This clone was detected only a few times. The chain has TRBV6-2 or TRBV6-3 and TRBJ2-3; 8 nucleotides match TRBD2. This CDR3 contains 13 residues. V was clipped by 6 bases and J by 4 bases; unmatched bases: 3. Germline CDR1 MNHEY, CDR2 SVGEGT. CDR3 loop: CASSGGAADTQYF. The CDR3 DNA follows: TGTGCCAGCAGCGGGGGGGCCGCAGATACGCAGTATTTT.

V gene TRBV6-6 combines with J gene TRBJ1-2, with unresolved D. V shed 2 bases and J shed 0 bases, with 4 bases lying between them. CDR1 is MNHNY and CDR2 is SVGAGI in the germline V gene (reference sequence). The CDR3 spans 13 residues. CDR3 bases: TGTGCCAGCAGTTACACGGCTAACTATGGCTACACCTTC. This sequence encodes CASSYTANYGYTF.

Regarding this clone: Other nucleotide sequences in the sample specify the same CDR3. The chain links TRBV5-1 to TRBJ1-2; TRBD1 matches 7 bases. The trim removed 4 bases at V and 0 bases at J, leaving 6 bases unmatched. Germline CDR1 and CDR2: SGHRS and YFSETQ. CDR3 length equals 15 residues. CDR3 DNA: TGCGCCAGCAGCCCGGGCGGGACAGCTAACTATGGCTACACCTTC. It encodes CASSPGGTANYGYTF.

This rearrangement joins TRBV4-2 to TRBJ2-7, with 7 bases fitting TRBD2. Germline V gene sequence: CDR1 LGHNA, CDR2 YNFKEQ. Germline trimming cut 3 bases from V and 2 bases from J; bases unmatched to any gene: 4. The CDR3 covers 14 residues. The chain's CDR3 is CASSHPGTTYEQYF. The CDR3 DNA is TGTGCCAGCAGCCATCCCGGGACTACCTACGAGCAGTACTTC.

The CDR3 loop is CASSKRLWTGTNEKLFF. The CDR3 coding sequence is TGTGCCAGCAGCAAAAGACTATGGACGGGTACTAATGAAAAACTGTTTTTT. The V gene is TRBV21-1, the J gene TRBJ1-4. TRBV21-1 is labeled a pseudogene. The CDR3 contains 17 residues.

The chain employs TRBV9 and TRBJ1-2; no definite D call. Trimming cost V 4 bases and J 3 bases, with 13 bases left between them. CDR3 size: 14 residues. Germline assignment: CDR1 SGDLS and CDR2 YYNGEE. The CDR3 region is CASSQVGSDYGYTF. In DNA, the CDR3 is TGTGCCAGCAGCCAGGTAGGGAGCGACTATGGCTACACCTTC. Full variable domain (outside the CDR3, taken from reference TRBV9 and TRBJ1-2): DSGVTQTPKHLITATGQRVTLRCSPRSGDLSVYWYQQSLDQGLQFLIQYYNGEERAKGNILERFSAQQFPDLHSELNLSSLELGDSALYFCASSQVGSDYGYTFGSGTRLTVV.

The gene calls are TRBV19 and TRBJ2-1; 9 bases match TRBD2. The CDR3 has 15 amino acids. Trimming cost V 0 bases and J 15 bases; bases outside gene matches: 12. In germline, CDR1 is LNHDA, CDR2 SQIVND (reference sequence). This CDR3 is CASSIDRIAGAPGFF. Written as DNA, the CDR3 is TGTGCCAGTAGTATAGATCGGATAGCGGGGGCCCCAGGGTTCTTC.

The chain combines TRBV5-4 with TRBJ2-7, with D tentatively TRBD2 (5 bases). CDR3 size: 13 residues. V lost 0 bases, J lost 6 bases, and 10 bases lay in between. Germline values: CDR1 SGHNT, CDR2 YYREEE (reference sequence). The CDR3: CASSLELVGEQYF. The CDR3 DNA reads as TGTGCCAGCAGCTTGGAACTAGTCGGCGAGCAGTACTTC.